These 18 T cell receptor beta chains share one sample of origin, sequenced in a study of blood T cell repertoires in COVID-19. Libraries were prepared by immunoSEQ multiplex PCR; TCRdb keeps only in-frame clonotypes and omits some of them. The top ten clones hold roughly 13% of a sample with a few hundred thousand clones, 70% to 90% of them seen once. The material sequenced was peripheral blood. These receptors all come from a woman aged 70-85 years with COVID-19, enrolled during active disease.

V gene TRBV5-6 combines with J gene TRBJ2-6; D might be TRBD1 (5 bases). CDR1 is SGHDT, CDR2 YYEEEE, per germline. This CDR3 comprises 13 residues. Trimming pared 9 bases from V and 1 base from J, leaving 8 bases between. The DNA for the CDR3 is TGTGCCACCTCAGGGTCTGGGGCCAACGTCCTGACTTTC. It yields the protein CATSGSGANVLTF.

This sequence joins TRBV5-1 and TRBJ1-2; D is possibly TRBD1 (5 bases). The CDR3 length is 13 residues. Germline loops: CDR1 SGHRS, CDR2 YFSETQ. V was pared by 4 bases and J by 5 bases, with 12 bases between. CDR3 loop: CASSEGDGYGYTF. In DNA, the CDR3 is TGCGCCAGCAGCGAAGGGGATGGGTATGGCTACACCTTC.

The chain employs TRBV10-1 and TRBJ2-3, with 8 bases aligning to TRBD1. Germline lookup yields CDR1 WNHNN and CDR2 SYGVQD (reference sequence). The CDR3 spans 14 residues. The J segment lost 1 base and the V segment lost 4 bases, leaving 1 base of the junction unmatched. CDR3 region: CASSGQGRTDTQYF. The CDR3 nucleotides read TGCGCCAGCAGTGGACAGGGGCGCACAGATACGCAGTATTTT.

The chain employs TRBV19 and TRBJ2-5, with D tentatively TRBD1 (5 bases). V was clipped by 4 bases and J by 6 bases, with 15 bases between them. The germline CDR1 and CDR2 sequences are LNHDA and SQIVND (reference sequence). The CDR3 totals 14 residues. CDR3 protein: CASSTSQGRKTQYF. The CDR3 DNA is TGTGCCAGTAGTACGTCTCAGGGAAGGAAGACCCAGTACTTC.

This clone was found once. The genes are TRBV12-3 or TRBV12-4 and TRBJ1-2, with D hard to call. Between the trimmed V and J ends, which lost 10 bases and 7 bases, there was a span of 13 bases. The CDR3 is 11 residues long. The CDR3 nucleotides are TGTGCCACCTCGAGGGTCGGTGGCTACACCTTC. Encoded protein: CATSRVGGYTF.

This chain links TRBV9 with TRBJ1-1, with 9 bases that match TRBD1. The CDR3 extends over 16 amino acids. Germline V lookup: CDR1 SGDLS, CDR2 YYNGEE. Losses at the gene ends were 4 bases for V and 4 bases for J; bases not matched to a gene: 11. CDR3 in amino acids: CASSKTPTGGSTEAFF. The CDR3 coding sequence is TGTGCCAGCAGCAAAACTCCGACAGGGGGTAGCACTGAAGCTTTCTTT.

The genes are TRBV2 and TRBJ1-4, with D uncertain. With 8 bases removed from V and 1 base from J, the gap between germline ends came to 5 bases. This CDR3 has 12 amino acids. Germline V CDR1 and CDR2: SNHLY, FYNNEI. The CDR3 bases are TGTGCCAGCGAGATAACTAATGAAAAACTGTTTTTT. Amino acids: CASEITNEKLFF.

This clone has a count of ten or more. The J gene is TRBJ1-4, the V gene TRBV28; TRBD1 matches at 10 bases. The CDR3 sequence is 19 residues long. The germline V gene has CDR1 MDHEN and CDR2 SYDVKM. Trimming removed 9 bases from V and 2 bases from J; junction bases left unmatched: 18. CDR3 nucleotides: TGTGCCAGTAGTAGAACCGGGACAGGGGTGCTACGGACTAATGAAAAACTGTTTTTT. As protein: CASSRTGTGVLRTNEKLFF.

This CDR3 reads CASSFPSEASYYEQYF. CDR3 coding DNA: TGTGCCAGCAGTTTCCCCTCGGAGGCGTCTTACTACGAGCAGTACTTC. The chain employs TRBV28 and TRBJ2-7, with a tentative D call TRBD2 (5 bases). The CDR3 runs to 16 residues. Per the germline V gene, CDR1 is MDHEN and CDR2 is SYDVKM. Trimming removed 3 bases from V and 3 bases from J, with 18 bases in between.

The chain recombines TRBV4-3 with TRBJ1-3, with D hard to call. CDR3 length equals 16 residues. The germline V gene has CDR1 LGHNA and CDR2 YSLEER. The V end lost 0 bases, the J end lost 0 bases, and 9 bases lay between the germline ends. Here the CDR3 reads CASSQEHSLSGNTIYF. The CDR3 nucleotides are TGCGCCAGCAGCCAAGAGCACAGCCTCTCTGGAAACACCATATATTTT.

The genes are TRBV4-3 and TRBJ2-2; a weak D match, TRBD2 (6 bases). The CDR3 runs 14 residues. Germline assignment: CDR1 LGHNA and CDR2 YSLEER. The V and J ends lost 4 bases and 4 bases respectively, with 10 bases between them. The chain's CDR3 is CASSPRLGTGELFF. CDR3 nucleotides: TGCGCCAGCAGCCCCAGACTAGGCACCGGGGAGCTGTTTTTT.

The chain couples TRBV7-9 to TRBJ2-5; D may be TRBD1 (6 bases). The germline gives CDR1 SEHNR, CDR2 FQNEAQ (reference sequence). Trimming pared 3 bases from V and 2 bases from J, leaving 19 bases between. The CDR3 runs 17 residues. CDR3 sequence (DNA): TGTGCCAGCAGCTTCGGCCGGACAGTTCAGTTACAAGAGACCCAGTACTTC. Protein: CASSFGRTVQLQETQYF.

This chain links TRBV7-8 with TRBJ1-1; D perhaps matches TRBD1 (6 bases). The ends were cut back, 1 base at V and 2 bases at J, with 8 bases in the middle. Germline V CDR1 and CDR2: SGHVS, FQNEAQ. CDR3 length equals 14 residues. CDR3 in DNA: TGTGCCAGCAGCTTAGTGACAGGAAACACTGAAGCTTTCTTT. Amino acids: CASSLVTGNTEAFF.

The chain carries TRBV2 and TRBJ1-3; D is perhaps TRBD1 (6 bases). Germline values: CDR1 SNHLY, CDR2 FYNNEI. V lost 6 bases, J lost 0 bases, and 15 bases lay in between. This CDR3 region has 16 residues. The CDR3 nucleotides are TGTGCCAGCAGGAAATGGGACATTCGCTCTGGAAACACCATATATTTT. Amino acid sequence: CASRKWDIRSGNTIYF.

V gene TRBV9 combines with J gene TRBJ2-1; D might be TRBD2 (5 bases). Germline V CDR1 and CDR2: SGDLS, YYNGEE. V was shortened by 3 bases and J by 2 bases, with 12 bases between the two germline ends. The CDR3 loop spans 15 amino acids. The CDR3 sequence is CASSASGVTYNEQFF. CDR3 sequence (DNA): TGTGCCAGCAGCGCCAGCGGTGTAACCTACAATGAGCAGTTCTTC.

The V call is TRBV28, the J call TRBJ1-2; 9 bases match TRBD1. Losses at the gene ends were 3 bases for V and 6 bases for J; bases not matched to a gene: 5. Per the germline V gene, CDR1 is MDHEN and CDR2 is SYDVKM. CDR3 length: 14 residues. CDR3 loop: CASSFGTGLDGYTF. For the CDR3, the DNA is TGTGCCAGCAGTTTCGGGACAGGGTTGGATGGCTACACCTTC.

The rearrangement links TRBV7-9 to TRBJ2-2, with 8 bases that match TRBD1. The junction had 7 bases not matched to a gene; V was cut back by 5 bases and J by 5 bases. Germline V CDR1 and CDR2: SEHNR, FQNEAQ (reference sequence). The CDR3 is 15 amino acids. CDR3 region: CASSPGQGPTGELFF. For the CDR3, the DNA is TGTGCCAGCAGCCCCGGACAGGGTCCTACCGGGGAGCTGTTTTTT.

The CDR3 DNA reads TGTGCCAGCAGCTTAGTGGGACACTCTGATACGCAGTATTTT. It codes for CASSLVGHSDTQYF. The V call is TRBV7-9, the J call TRBJ2-3, with D possibly TRBD1 on 6 matching bases. The V end lost 1 base, the J end lost 6 bases, and 11 bases lay between the germline ends. The CDR3 extends over 14 amino acids. Germline CDR1 is SEHNR and CDR2 is FQNEAQ (reference sequence).